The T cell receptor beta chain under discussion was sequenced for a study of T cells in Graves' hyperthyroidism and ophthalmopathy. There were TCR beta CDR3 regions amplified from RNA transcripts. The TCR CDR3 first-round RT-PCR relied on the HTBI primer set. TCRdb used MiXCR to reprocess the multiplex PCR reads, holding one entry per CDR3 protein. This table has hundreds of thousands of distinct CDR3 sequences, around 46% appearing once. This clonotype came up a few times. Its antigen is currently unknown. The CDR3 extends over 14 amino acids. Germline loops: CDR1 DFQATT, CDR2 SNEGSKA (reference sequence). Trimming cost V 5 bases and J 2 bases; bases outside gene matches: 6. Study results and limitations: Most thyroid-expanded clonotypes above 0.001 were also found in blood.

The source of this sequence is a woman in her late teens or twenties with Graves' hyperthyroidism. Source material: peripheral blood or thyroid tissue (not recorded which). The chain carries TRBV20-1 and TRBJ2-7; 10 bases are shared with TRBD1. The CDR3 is CSAYGQGVTYEQYF. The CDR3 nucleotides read TGCAGTGCTTACGGACAGGGGGTAACCTACGAGCAGTACTTC.